One sample yielded the 2 T cell receptor beta chains listed below, sequenced in a study of patients and donors after allogeneic stem cell transplantation. TCRdb ran MiXCR on the RT-PCR reads and lists one entry per CDR3 protein. This sample has around 240,000 distinct CDR3 sequences, with less than 15% found just once. The sequenced material came from blood, either unsorted or a sorted T cell fraction (not recorded which). The receptors derive from a human donor who was either an allogeneic HSCT recipient or a stem cell or donor lymphocyte infusion donor (not recorded which). It is not recorded whose cells these are; they may come from a transplant donor.

In this sample, this clonotype turned up once. The chain carries TRBV20-1 and TRBJ1-1; no clear D. Trimming removed 5 bases from V and 6 bases from J, with 10 bases in between. This CDR3 has 11 residues. Germline V gene lookup returns CDR1 DFQATT and CDR2 SNEGSKA (reference sequence). CDR3 nucleotides: TGCAGTGCTCGTTCGCGCTCTGAAGCTTTCTTT. It is translated as CSARSRSEAFF.

This chain joins TRBV10-3 and TRBJ1-4; D not resolved. The germline CDR1 and CDR2 sequences are ENHRY and SYGVKD. The CDR3 sequence is 14 residues long. Trimming removed 2 bases from V and 7 bases from J, with 11 bases in between. CDR3 coding DNA: TGTGCCATCAGTGAGAAAGGGATCGGTGAAAAACTGTTTTTT. Encoded protein: CAISEKGIGEKLFF.